Below, 17 T cell receptor beta chains from the same sample are listed, as sequenced in a study of blood T cell repertoires in COVID-19. Sequencing was performed with immunoSEQ multiplex PCR; in TCRdb, only in-frame clones are kept and a portion is missing. The sample includes 180,000 or so clones, over 75% of them seen just once. Sequencing input: peripheral blood. Source of these receptors: a man between 60 and 75 years old with acute or convalescent COVID-19.

The chain couples TRBV19 to TRBJ2-5; D unresolved. The CDR3 has 13 amino acids. CDR1 LNHDA and CDR2 SQIVND come from the germline V gene (reference sequence). Trimming shortened V by 5 bases and J by 1 base, and 8 bases separated the two germline ends. The CDR3 here is CASSSTLQETQYF. DNA of the CDR3: TGTGCCAGTAGTTCGACACTCCAAGAGACCCAGTACTTC. Full variable domain (remainder filled in from reference TRBV19 and TRBJ2-5): DGGITQSPKYLFRKEGQNVTLSCEQNLNHDAMYWYRQDPGQGLRLIYYSQIVNDFQKGDIAEGYSVSREKKESFPLTVTSAQKNPTAFYLCASSSTLQETQYFGPGTRLLVL.

The chain combines TRBV6-5 with TRBJ2-5; 7 bases are shared with TRBD2. The V segment lost 6 bases and the J segment 5 bases; nucleotides outside the gene matches: 9. This CDR3 comprises 14 residues. The germline gives CDR1 MNHEY, CDR2 SVGAGI. CDR3 in amino acids: CASSLLGEGETQYF. The CDR3 region has the DNA TGTGCCAGCAGCCTTCTGGGGGAGGGGGAGACCCAGTACTTC.

The chain combines TRBV19 with TRBJ2-1; 13 bases match TRBD2. The CDR3 extends over 15 amino acids. Germline assignment: CDR1 LNHDA and CDR2 SQIVND (reference sequence). Trimming removed 5 bases from V and 4 bases from J; junction bases left unmatched: 2. The CDR3 nucleotides read TGTGCCAGTAGTCTACTAGCGGGAGGGTACAATGAGCAGTTCTTC. Translating gives CASSLLAGGYNEQFF.

V gene TRBV19 combines with J gene TRBJ1-5, with TRBD1 identical over 9 bases. This CDR3 spans 16 amino acids. The germline V gene has CDR1 LNHDA and CDR2 SQIVND (reference sequence). The V and J ends lost 5 bases and 7 bases, in that order; junction bases with no gene match: 12. The DNA of the CDR3 is TGTGCCAGTAGTCCCATCGACAGGGGGATAATACAGCCCCAGCATTTT. Translated: CASSPIDRGIIQPQHF.

This clone was counted a few times. J is TRBJ1-2 and V is TRBV28; TRBD1 agrees at 7 bases. The CDR3 runs 15 residues. With V trimmed by 6 bases and J by 6 bases, 13 bases remained unmatched. Germline V gene lookup returns CDR1 MDHEN and CDR2 SYDVKM. In DNA, the CDR3 is TGTGCCAGCAGAACACCGGGACAGCCTTTTCATGGCTACACCTTC. It specifies CASRTPGQPFHGYTF.

The sample holds one count of this clone. V gene TRBV2 combines with J gene TRBJ2-7; 12 nucleotides match TRBD2. CDR3 length equals 12 residues. CDR1 and CDR2 (germline): SNHLY, FYNNEI. Trimming took 4 bases from V and 12 from J; bases not matched to a gene: 4. CDR3 sequence reads: CASSGLAGGRYF. The DNA for the CDR3 is TGTGCCAGCAGTGGGCTAGCGGGGGGGCGGTACTTC.

The sample holds a few counts of this clone. The V gene is TRBV18, the J gene TRBJ2-1; maybe TRBD2 (6 bases). The V and J ends lost 3 bases and 6 bases respectively, with 18 bases between them. The CDR3 is made up of 16 amino acids. Germline lookup yields CDR1 KGHSH and CDR2 LQKENI. CDR3 sequence reads: CASSPYSGLSSNEQFF. The DNA of the CDR3 is TGTGCCAGCTCACCCTATTCGGGACTTTCCAGCAATGAGCAGTTCTTC.

This chain uses TRBV7-9 with TRBJ2-3, with 8 bases aligning to TRBD2. CDR3 length: 15 amino acids. V gave up 1 base and J gave up 3 bases; unmatched junction bases: 3. Germline CDR1 SEHNR, CDR2 FQNEAQ (reference sequence). The CDR3 coding sequence is TGTGCCAGCAGCTTAGGCGGGGGGCAAACAGATACGCAGTATTTT. This codes for CASSLGGGQTDTQYF.

This clone was observed once. This chain uses TRBV28 with TRBJ2-4; 8 positions agree with TRBD1. J gave up 6 bases and V 2 bases, and 6 bases lay outside the gene matches. CDR1 is MDHEN, CDR2 SYDVKM, per germline. This CDR3 has 15 residues. The CDR3 loop is CASSLPQGVLNIQYF. The CDR3 DNA reads TGTGCCAGCAGTTTACCACAGGGGGTACTAAACATTCAGTACTTC. The complete variable domain, with remaining parts taken from reference TRBV28 and TRBJ2-4, reads DVKVTQSSRYLVKRTGEKVFLECVQDMDHENMFWYRQDPGLGLRLIYFSYDVKMKEKGDIPEGYSVSREKKERFSLILESASTNQTSMYLCASSLPQGVLNIQYFGAGTRLSVL.

J is TRBJ2-6 and V is TRBV28, with D possibly being TRBD2 (6 bases). Germline V gene lookup returns CDR1 MDHEN and CDR2 SYDVKM. The CDR3 covers 16 residues. Trimming took off 5 bases at V and 0 bases at J, with 11 bases between the two ends. CDR3: CASSPWGDSGANVLTF. For the CDR3, the DNA is TGTGCCAGCAGTCCCTGGGGGGACTCTGGGGCCAACGTCCTGACTTTC.

The CDR3 here is CASSQTTGLGNEQFF. The CDR3 coding sequence is TGCGCCAGCAGTCAGACGACTGGTTTGGGTAATGAGCAGTTCTTC. The genes are TRBV23-1 and TRBJ2-1; D not certain. TRBV23-1 is known as an ORF, though its function is uncertain. Trimming cost V 3 bases and J 7 bases, with 16 bases left between them. The CDR3 runs 15 residues.

This CDR3 reads CASRPPSRSFEQFF. The CDR3 nucleotides read TGTGCCAGCAGACCTCCGTCTAGGTCCTTTGAGCAGTTCTTC. V is TRBV6-6 and J is TRBJ2-1; the D is unclear. This CDR3 is built from 14 residues. V was pared by 6 bases and J by 9 bases, with 18 bases between. Germline-derived CDR1 and CDR2 are MNHNY and SVGAGI (reference sequence).

A single count supports this clone. The chain is built from TRBV28 and TRBJ2-7; tentatively, D is TRBD2 (6 bases). Per germline, CDR1 MDHEN and CDR2 SYDVKM. Trimming pared 3 bases from V and 0 bases from J, leaving 9 bases between. The CDR3 sequence is 14 residues long. The CDR3 spells CASSLGGSSYEQYF. The CDR3 DNA follows: TGTGCCAGCAGTTTGGGGGGTAGCTCCTACGAGCAGTACTTC.

The genes are TRBV2 and TRBJ1-5; D remains ambiguous. This CDR3 contains 13 residues. V lost 4 bases and J 6 bases, leaving 10 bases between the germline ends. CDR1 is SNHLY and CDR2 is FYNNEI in the germline V gene. The DNA of the CDR3 is TGTGCCAGCAGTGTTCCTCGGGGTCAGCCCCAGCATTTT. Translating it yields CASSVPRGQPQHF.

This chain uses TRBV24-1 with TRBJ2-2; 9 bases map to TRBD1. The CDR3 length is 15 residues. Unmatched junction bases numbered 7, after V lost 8 bases and J lost 4 bases. Germline assignment: CDR1 KGHDR and CDR2 SFDVKD. CDR3 residues: CATTGTGLGTGELFF. CDR3 DNA sequence: TGTGCCACCACCGGGACAGGGTTGGGCACCGGGGAGCTGTTTTTT.

The rearrangement uses TRBV28 and TRBJ2-3, with D perhaps TRBD2 (7 bases). The CDR3 covers 14 residues. CDR1 is MDHEN, CDR2 SYDVKM, per germline. The V end lost 5 bases, the J end lost 8 bases, and 17 bases lay between the germline ends. The CDR3 reads CASSLPGGLGTQYF. The CDR3 DNA reads as TGTGCCAGCAGTCTCCCCGGGGGGCTCGGTACGCAGTATTTT.

This chain uses TRBV7-3 with TRBJ2-1; 10 positions match TRBD2. V was pared by 1 base and J by 12 bases, with 18 bases of the junction left unmatched. The germline CDR1 and CDR2 sequences are SGHTA and FQGTGA. This CDR3 is built from 18 residues. CDR3 region: CASSLRTSGGLDDKGQFF. The CDR3 bases are TGTGCCAGCAGCTTAAGGACTAGCGGAGGCCTTGACGACAAAGGGCAGTTCTTC.